The rows below give T cell receptor beta chains drawn from one sample of a study of naive and memory T cell subsets. TCRdb processed the 5' RACE reads anew with MiXCR; each CDR3 protein has one entry. The sample has 60,000 or so distinct CDR3 sequences; roughly 7% are singletons. The receptors stem from a male donor in good health. CDR3s include the opening cysteine and the closing phenylalanine or tryptophan. D genes are given only for firm matches. The size of a clone is reported for some rows only, either as once, few or many, or as a class for expanded clones.

size,D,J,V,CDR3,DNA
few,TRBD1,TRBJ2-7,TRBV28,CASSPRDRTYEQYF,TGTGCCAGCAGTCCCCGGGACAGAACCTACGAGCAGTACTTC
few,.,TRBJ2-6,TRBV7-9,CASTPPPSGPLITTESAGANVLTF,TGTGCCAGCACCCCACCACCCTCTGGCCCCCTCATCACAACAGAGAGTGCTGGGGCCAACGTCCTGACTTTC
.,TRBD2,TRBJ2-1,TRBV5-1,CASSVGLAGESSYNEQFF,TGCGCCAGCAGCGTAGGCCTAGCGGGGGAAAGCTCCTACAATGAGCAGTTCTTC
many,.,TRBJ1-3,TRBV12-3/TRBV12-4,CASSFGGSGNTIYF,TGCGCCAGCAGCTTCGGGGGCTCTGGAAACACCATATATTTT
few,.,TRBJ1-2,TRBV4-1,CASSQERDYGYTF,TGCGCCAGCAGCCAAGAAAGGGATTATGGCTACACCTTC
.,TRBD2,TRBJ2-1,TRBV6-2/TRBV6-3,CASSYSGLAGTNEQFF,TGTGCCAGCAGTTACTCCGGGCTAGCGGGAACTAATGAGCAGTTCTTC
few,.,TRBJ1-1,TRBV11-3,CASSLGGSRTEAFF,TGTGCCAGCAGCTTAGGGGGGAGTCGGACTGAAGCTTTCTTT
many,.,TRBJ2-1,TRBV6-6,CASSYSVGLYNEQFF,TGTGCCAGCAGTTACTCGGTCGGTCTCTACAATGAGCAGTTCTTC
many,.,TRBJ2-7,TRBV29-1,CSVASSYEQYF,TGCAGCGTTGCCAGCTCCTACGAGCAGTACTTC
many,TRBD2,TRBJ2-1,TRBV29-1,CSVERIGGSTSYNEQFF,TGCAGCGTTGAAAGAATAGGCGGGAGTACCTCCTACAATGAGCAGTTCTTC
.,TRBD1,TRBJ1-6,TRBV9,CASSEGTIQGSGSPLHF,TGTGCCAGCAGCGAGGGAACCATACAGGGGTCGGGATCACCCCTCCACTTT
few,.,TRBJ2-5,TRBV5-4,CASSWGEAETQYF,TGTGCCAGCAGCTGGGGAGAGGCGGAGACCCAGTACTTC
.,.,TRBJ2-7,TRBV4-1,CASSQEAGQSSYEQYF,TGCGCCAGCAGCCAAGAGGCAGGACAGAGCTCCTACGAGCAGTACTTC
.,.,TRBJ1-2,TRBV6-5,CASSYSETMSYGYTF,TGTGCCAGCAGTTACTCGGAGACAATGTCCTATGGCTACACCTTC
many,.,TRBJ2-1,TRBV15,CATSRDSTLHEQFF,TGTGCCACCAGCAGAGATTCAACACTTCATGAGCAGTTCTTC
.,TRBD1,TRBJ1-5,TRBV18,CASSPGTGTNQPQHF,TGTGCCAGCTCACCAGGGACAGGGACAAATCAGCCCCAGCATTTT
many,.,TRBJ1-2,TRBV29-1,CSVEFRVDGYTF,TGCAGCGTTGAATTCAGGGTGGATGGCTACACCTTC
.,TRBD2,TRBJ2-7,TRBV7-2,CASSQGLAGGGEQYF,TGTGCCAGCAGCCAGGGACTAGCGGGAGGTGGGGAGCAGTACTTC
many,.,TRBJ2-1,TRBV6-6,CASSTIHEQFF,TGTGCCAGCAGCACCATCCATGAGCAGTTCTTC
many,.,TRBJ2-1,TRBV7-2,CASSLVGGTGNEQFF,TGTGCCAGCAGCTTAGTCGGGGGGACAGGCAATGAGCAGTTCTTC
many,.,TRBJ1-2,TRBV3-1,CASSRTEKNRVRNGYTF,TGTGCCAGCAGCCGTACCGAAAAAAACAGGGTGAGGAATGGCTACACCTTC
few,TRBD1,TRBJ1-1,TRBV7-9,CASRTGGAVPEAFF,TGTGCCAGCAGAACAGGGGGCGCAGTGCCTGAAGCTTTCTTT
many,TRBD1,TRBJ2-1,TRBV20-1,CSARGGQEEGNEQFF,TGCAGTGCTAGAGGGGGACAGGAGGAAGGGAATGAGCAGTTCTTC
few,.,TRBJ2-2,TRBV29-1,CSVSEGGVSGELFF,TGCAGCGTTTCGGAGGGGGGTGTGAGCGGGGAGCTGTTTTTT
few,TRBD2,TRBJ2-2,TRBV7-6,CASSRVVAGFNTGELFF,TGTGCCAGCAGCCGAGTAGTAGCGGGTTTTAACACCGGGGAGCTGTTTTTT
few,.,TRBJ2-2,TRBV5-1,CASSLQDIANTGELFF,TGCGCCAGCAGCTTGCAGGACATCGCGAACACCGGGGAGCTGTTTTTT
.,.,TRBJ2-7,TRBV29-1,CSVGNRDYEQYF,TGCAGCGTTGGAAACAGAGACTACGAGCAGTACTTC
.,.,TRBJ2-5,TRBV29-1,CSVSGQQETQYF,TGCAGCGTTTCCGGACAGCAAGAGACCCAGTACTTC
many,.,TRBJ2-7,TRBV29-1,CSGGEFGDEQYF,TGCAGCGGGGGGGAATTCGGGGACGAGCAGTACTTC
few,TRBD2,TRBJ2-1,TRBV5-1,CASSSGLGTYNEQFF,TGCGCCAGCAGCTCCGGACTAGGCACCTACAATGAGCAGTTCTTC